The rows below give T cell receptor beta chains drawn from one sample of a study of blood T cell repertoires in COVID-19. Using immunoSEQ multiplex PCR, the repertoire was profiled, and TCRdb retains in-frame clones only, with some absent. The repertoire has around 450,000 clones, around 90% of them found once; the top ten carry about 0.65%. Sequenced input: PBMCs or T cells enriched from blood (not recorded which). These receptor sequences come from a woman between 18 and 29 years old who had recovered from COVID-19. The conserved cysteine and the conserved F or W are not part of the CDR3 here. D genes are given only for firm matches.

CDR3 protein | J gene | D gene | V gene
ASSTQAAYGYT | TRBJ1-2 | - | TRBV12-3/TRBV12-4
AWSRTANTEAF | TRBJ1-1 | - | TRBV30
ASTSDLTGGYT | TRBJ1-2 | - | TRBV28
SVKRSGELF | TRBJ2-2 | - | TRBV29-1
ASSQTPRGYEQY | TRBJ2-7 | - | TRBV4-1
ASLPRQNAYEQY | TRBJ2-7 | - | TRBV2
ASSAGTPSGNTEAF | TRBJ1-1 | - | TRBV27
ATRQGNYGYT | TRBJ1-2 | TRBD1 | TRBV12-3/TRBV12-4
ASSPSLKGGSTEAF | TRBJ1-1 | TRBD1 | TRBV18
ASRPGQSSYEQY | TRBJ2-7 | TRBD1 | TRBV7-2
SVVVGEAKNIQY | TRBJ2-4 | - | TRBV29-1
ASSSRTGAYT | TRBJ1-2 | TRBD1 | TRBV12-3/TRBV12-4
ASSLESSLPPYGYT | TRBJ1-2 | - | TRBV5-4
ASSLVSVRLGSPLH | TRBJ1-6 | - | TRBV5-1
ASSRGWGNQPQH | TRBJ1-5 | - | TRBV7-9
ASSSGQGRAF | TRBJ1-1 | TRBD1 | TRBV6-5
ASSYSTEAF | TRBJ1-1 | - | TRBV7-9
AWRLSAGNTIY | TRBJ1-3 | - | TRBV30
ASSDGGSRQPQH | TRBJ1-5 | - | TRBV2
ASSLSTGLYGYT | TRBJ1-2 | - | TRBV27
ASSFAAGFGSYEQY | TRBJ2-7 | - | TRBV7-2
ASSHPSRQDQPQH | TRBJ1-5 | - | TRBV4-1
ASTPGGNLRTDTQY | TRBJ2-3 | TRBD2 | TRBV11-2
ASGPGQGYYGYT | TRBJ1-2 | - | TRBV2
ASSQRETPAYEQY | TRBJ2-7 | - | TRBV4-1
ASSMGTGGGTEAF | TRBJ1-1 | TRBD1 | TRBV19
ASSLDREAEAF | TRBJ1-1 | - | TRBV18
ASSLAGTSPNIQY | TRBJ2-4 | TRBD2 | TRBV5-1
ASRWDRGSQETQY | TRBJ2-5 | TRBD1 | TRBV2
ASSPPRGNLAGELF | TRBJ2-2 | - | TRBV5-1
ASTQGAQTEAF | TRBJ1-1 | TRBD1 | TRBV18
ASTRGIYGYT | TRBJ1-2 | - | TRBV6-4
ASSRTTRDRTFQETQY | TRBJ2-5 | TRBD1 | TRBV3-1/TRBV3-2
ASSPDTRNTEAF | TRBJ1-1 | - | TRBV19
ASSLELNTEAF | TRBJ1-1 | - | TRBV7-2
ASSLFLLGDTGELF | TRBJ2-2 | - | TRBV5-1
ASSSGLAGGYFEEQF | TRBJ2-1 | TRBD2 | TRBV5-1
ASSLVLAGGTDTQY | TRBJ2-3 | TRBD2 | TRBV5-6
ASSLAGVDNSPLH | TRBJ1-6 | - | TRBV7-2
ASSSGGSNQPQH | TRBJ1-5 | TRBD1 | TRBV28
ASSPGGLITDTQY | TRBJ2-3 | - | TRBV5-1
ASSEKSGRYNQPQH | TRBJ1-5 | - | TRBV6-1
ATRAQGSPLH | TRBJ1-6 | - | TRBV19
ASSQADGTLKGNQPQH | TRBJ1-5 | - | TRBV3-1/TRBV3-2